The clone carrying this T cell receptor beta chain was detected only once. Its antigen remains unknown. This sample was included in a study of CD4+ T cells in melanoma. Libraries were prepared by immunoSEQ multiplex PCR; TCRdb keeps only in-frame clonotypes and omits some of them. Of 20,000 to 25,000 clones listed, around 80% are singletons. Study-level results: In melanoma, neoantigen-specific CD4+ T cells reportedly differed in differentiation state. A reported correlation linked neoantigen-specific CD4+ T cells to CD8+, macrophage and B cell function.

The V end was cut by 8 bases, the J end by 1 base, with 2 bases between. The CDR3 length is 11 residues. The germline V gene encodes CDR1 SEHNR and CDR2 FQNEAQ (reference sequence). The chain uses TRBV7-9 and TRBJ2-2; D is unclear. Sequencing input: cells from a culture (not recorded whether cultured in vitro). The sequence derives from a human donor with melanoma. CDR3 nucleotide sequence: TGTGCCAGCCAGAACACCGGGGAGCTGTTTTTT. Translation gives CASQNTGELFF.